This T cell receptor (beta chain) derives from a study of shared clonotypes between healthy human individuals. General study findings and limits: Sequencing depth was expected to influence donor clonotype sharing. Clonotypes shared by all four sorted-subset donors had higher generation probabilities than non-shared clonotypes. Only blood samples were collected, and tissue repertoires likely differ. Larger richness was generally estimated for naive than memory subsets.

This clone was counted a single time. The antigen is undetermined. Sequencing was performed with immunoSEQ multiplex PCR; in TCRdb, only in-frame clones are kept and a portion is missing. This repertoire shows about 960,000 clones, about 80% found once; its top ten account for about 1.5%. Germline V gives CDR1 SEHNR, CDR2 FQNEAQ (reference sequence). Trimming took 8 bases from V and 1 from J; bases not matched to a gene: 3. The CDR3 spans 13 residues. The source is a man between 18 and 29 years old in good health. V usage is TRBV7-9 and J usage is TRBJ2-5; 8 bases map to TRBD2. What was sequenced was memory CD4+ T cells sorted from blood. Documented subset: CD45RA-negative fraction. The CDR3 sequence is CASQRGPQETQYF. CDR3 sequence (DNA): TGTGCCAGCCAGCGGGGGCCCCAAGAGACCCAGTACTTC.